Shown below are 23 T cell receptor beta chains from a single sample sequenced in a study of T cell repertoires in cytomegalovirus infection. TCRdb independently ran MiXCR on the reads; one entry per CDR3 protein. The sample yields over 95,000 distinct CDR3 sequences, around 30% seen once. These receptors' antigens are unknown. Sequenced material: CD8+ T cells from cultured PBMCs, taken from culture after CMV antigen stimulation. The receptors originated from a human donor in good health (CMV status not recorded). Some clones in this sample may be carry-over from other donors' samples.

This clonotype was observed a few times. The chain recombines TRBV7-9 with TRBJ2-7, with no clear D. Germline lookup yields CDR1 SEHNR and CDR2 FQNEAQ (reference sequence). Trimming cost V 1 base and J 1 base, with 11 bases left between them. The CDR3 runs 15 residues. CDR3 amino acids: CASSLGARPSYEQYF. CDR3 DNA: TGTGCCAGCAGCTTAGGGGCAAGACCATCCTACGAGCAGTACTTC.

This clonotype was observed a handful of times. This chain uses TRBV19 with TRBJ1-1; D perhaps matches TRBD1 (5 bases). Looked up from germline, CDR1 is LNHDA and CDR2 is SQIVND (reference sequence). The CDR3 consists of 15 residues. V gave up 5 bases and J gave up 1 base, with 14 bases separating them. CDR3 in DNA: TGTGCCAGTAGTGCCCCATTCGGGGGGAACACTGAAGCTTTCTTT. Translating it yields CASSAPFGGNTEAFF.

The chain recombines TRBV15 with TRBJ1-1; 7 nucleotides match TRBD1. This CDR3 spans 18 amino acids. The germline gives CDR1 LNHNV, CDR2 YYDKDF (reference sequence). Losses at the gene ends were 1 base for V and 3 bases for J; bases not matched to a gene: 14. DNA for the CDR3: TGTGCCACCAGCAGAGGGGCCGAGACAGGGACGGTGGACACTGAAGCTTTCTTT. It is translated as CATSRGAETGTVDTEAFF.

V is TRBV7-6 and J is TRBJ2-5, with D perhaps assigned TRBD1 or TRBD2 (5 bases each). Germline CDR1 SGHVS, CDR2 FNYEAQ. The CDR3 totals 14 residues. V lost 6 bases and J 5 bases, leaving 16 bases between the germline ends. In nucleotides, the CDR3 is TGTGCCAGCAGTTCACGGGACCCTCGGGAGACCCAGTACTTC. Translated, it gives CASSSRDPRETQYF.

Written as DNA, the CDR3 is TGTGCCAGCAGGGACAGGGACAGCAATCAGCCCCAGCATTTT. Its protein is CASRDRDSNQPQHF. V and J are TRBV5-4 and TRBJ1-5, with 8 bases that match TRBD1. CDR3 length: 14 amino acids. Germline trimming cut 5 bases from V and 1 base from J; bases unmatched to any gene: 2. Germline-derived CDR1 and CDR2 are SGHNT and YYREEE (reference sequence).

The chain couples TRBV7-4 to TRBJ1-2; D is ambiguous. The germline gives CDR1 SGHVT, CDR2 SQSDAQ. Deletions cut 5 bases from V and 0 bases from J, with 13 bases between. The CDR3 runs 15 residues. The DNA for the CDR3 is TGTGCCAGCAGCGCAAAAGCGGGAGCTAACTATGGCTACACCTTC. Amino acid sequence: CASSAKAGANYGYTF. The full variable domain, in which reference TRBV7-4 and TRBJ1-2 provide the parts outside the CDR3, is GAGVSQSPRYKVAKRGRDVALRCDSISGHVTLYWYRQTLGQGSEVLTYSQSDAQRDKSGRPSGRFSAERPERSVSTLKIQRTEQGDSAVYLCASSAKAGANYGYTFGSGTRLTVV.

J is TRBJ2-5 and V is TRBV6-8, with a possible D match to TRBD2 (5 bases). The V and J ends lost 5 bases and 1 base respectively, with 17 bases between them. The CDR3 is 16 residues long. Germline CDR1 reads MNHGY; CDR2 reads SAAAGT. The CDR3 DNA sequence: TGTGCCAGCAGTCCCACACGAGGACTGCTCCAAGAGACCCAGTACTTC. Translating gives CASSPTRGLLQETQYF.

Many counts were recorded for this clonotype. The chain is built from TRBV6-2 or TRBV6-3 and TRBJ1-1; D uncertain. Germline CDR1 reads MNHEY; CDR2 reads SVGEGT. This CDR3 has 14 residues. Trimming took off 2 bases at V and 1 base at J, with 8 bases between the two ends. The CDR3 here is CASSYEFPNTEAFF. Written as DNA, the CDR3 is TGTGCCAGCAGTTACGAGTTTCCGAACACTGAAGCTTTCTTT.

This chain uses TRBV2 with TRBJ2-2, with 7 bases fitting TRBD2. CDR3 length: 16 amino acids. Germline V lookup: CDR1 SNHLY, CDR2 FYNNEI. The ends lost 4 bases at V and 3 bases at J; junction bases unmatched: 8. Written as DNA, the CDR3 is TGTGCCAGCAGTGTTATGGCTAGCGGACACACCGGGGAGCTGTTTTTT. Translation gives CASSVMASGHTGELFF.

The gene calls are TRBV4-2 and TRBJ2-1; 12 positions match TRBD2. CDR1 is LGHNA, CDR2 YNFKEQ, per germline. Trimming removed 5 bases from V and 5 bases from J; junction bases left unmatched: 4. The CDR3 spans 15 residues. CDR3 sequence reads: CASSYRTSGDNEQFF. CDR3 coding DNA: TGTGCCAGCAGCTATCGGACTAGCGGGGACAATGAGCAGTTCTTC.

Only a few counts were recorded for this clonotype. The genes are TRBV27 and TRBJ1-4; TRBD1 aligns across 7 bases. CDR1 MNHEY and CDR2 SMNVEV come from the germline V gene (reference sequence). The CDR3 length is 17 residues. After removal of 5 bases from V and 1 base from J, the junction contained 10 bases not matched to a gene. In DNA, the CDR3 is TGTGCCAGCAGTAGGGGTACAGGGGCGCAAACTAATGAAAAACTGTTTTTT. Encoded protein: CASSRGTGAQTNEKLFF. Together with reference TRBV27 and TRBJ1-4, the CDR3 gives the full variable domain: EAQVTQNPRYLITVTGKKLTVTCSQNMNHEYMSWYRQDPGLGLRQIYYSMNVEVTDKGDVPEGYKVSRKEKRNFPLILESPSPNQTSLYFCASSRGTGAQTNEKLFFGSGTQLSVL.

This chain joins TRBV6-1 and TRBJ2-5; D is uncertain. V was pared by 0 bases and J by 5 bases, with 16 bases between. Germline CDR1 and CDR2: MNHNS and SASEGT. The CDR3 consists of 16 residues. CDR3 region: CASSEATLVGWETQYF. In DNA form, the CDR3 reads TGTGCCAGCAGTGAAGCAACCCTAGTGGGGTGGGAGACCCAGTACTTC.

The CDR3 is CASSSLPNNYGYTF. CDR3 coding DNA: TGTGCCAGCAGTTCCCTCCCTAATAACTATGGCTACACCTTC. The chain combines TRBV12-3 or TRBV12-4 with TRBJ1-2; D is unresolved. V lost 4 bases and J 1 base, leaving 10 bases between the germline ends. This CDR3 is built from 14 residues.

The sample holds many counts of this clonotype. This sequence joins TRBV7-9 and TRBJ1-1; tentatively, D is TRBD1 (5 bases). Germline values: CDR1 SEHNR, CDR2 FQNEAQ (reference sequence). The germline V and J ends were trimmed by 5 bases and 7 bases, with 23 bases remaining between them. This CDR3 spans 16 amino acids. The CDR3 spells CASSPIALIHRGEAFF. As DNA, the CDR3 is TGTGCCAGCAGCCCCATCGCGCTTATCCATAGGGGTGAAGCTTTCTTT. The variable domain in full, completed from reference TRBV7-9 and TRBJ1-1, reads DTGVSQNPRHKITKRGQNVTFRCDPISEHNRLYWYRQTLGQGPEFLTYFQNEAQLEKSRLLSDRFSAERPKGSFSTLEIQRTEQGDSAMYLCASSPIALIHRGEAFFGQGTRLTVV.

This clonotype has at least ten counts. V and J are TRBV6-6 and TRBJ1-4, with TRBD1 matching 7 bases. The CDR3 consists of 14 residues. The V gene's germline CDR1 is MNHNY and CDR2 SVGAGI (reference sequence). After removal of 5 bases from V and 5 bases from J, the junction contained 5 bases not matched to a gene. For the CDR3, the DNA is TGTGCCAGCAGTGACAGGGAGGAAAATGAAAAACTGTTTTTT. Amino acids: CASSDREENEKLFF.

This clonotype was recorded a few times. The chain has TRBV7-9 and TRBJ2-5; 9 bases agree with TRBD1. The CDR3 totals 16 residues. The V and J ends lost 2 bases and 4 bases, in that order; junction bases with no gene match: 8. Per germline, CDR1 SEHNR and CDR2 FQNEAQ (reference sequence). The CDR3 nucleotides are TGTGCCAGCAGCTTACTCGTACAGGGGGCCGGAGAGACCCAGTACTTC. This gives the protein CASSLLVQGAGETQYF.

This chain uses TRBV5-5 with TRBJ1-2; TRBD1 agrees at 7 bases. CDR1 SGHKS and CDR2 YYEKEE come from the germline V gene (reference sequence). The CDR3 extends over 18 amino acids. V was clipped by 2 bases and J by 3 bases; unmatched bases: 16. The DNA for the CDR3 is TGTGCCAGCAGCTTACAGGGGTTATCTTCGACGACTGACTATGGCTACACCTTC. This translates into CASSLQGLSSTTDYGYTF.

Ten or more counts support this clonotype. The chain links TRBV5-5 to TRBJ2-1; 10 nucleotides agree with TRBD2. With 5 bases clipped from V and 2 bases from J, the junction kept 7 bases outside the gene matches. CDR3 size: 16 residues. Looked up from germline, CDR1 is SGHKS and CDR2 is YYEKEE (reference sequence). Here the CDR3 reads CASSPVLAGTYNEQFF. In DNA form, the CDR3 reads TGTGCCAGCAGTCCCGTACTAGCGGGGACCTACAATGAGCAGTTCTTC.

This clonotype showed up many times. The chain recombines TRBV7-2 with TRBJ2-2; 8 bases are shared with TRBD2. The CDR3 has 17 amino acids. The germline V gene has CDR1 SGHTA and CDR2 FQGNSA. After removal of 5 bases from V and 6 bases from J, the junction contained 14 bases not matched to a gene. The CDR3, as DNA: TGTGCCAGCAGCCCGGAGGGACTAGTGGGCTTCTCCGGGGAGCTGTTTTTT. Translating gives CASSPEGLVGFSGELFF.

The V call is TRBV7-9, the J call TRBJ2-1; 7 nucleotides agree with TRBD1. CDR1 and CDR2 from the germline V gene are SEHNR and FQNEAQ (reference sequence). V shed 5 bases and J 8 bases; nucleotides not matched to a gene: 3. This CDR3 has 12 amino acids. CDR3 sequence reads: CASSQTGYEQFF. The CDR3 DNA sequence: TGTGCCAGCAGCCAGACAGGGTATGAGCAGTTCTTC.

This clonotype came up many times. This chain links TRBV6-1 with TRBJ2-7, with 7 positions matching TRBD1. The germline gives CDR1 MNHNS, CDR2 SASEGT. This CDR3 region has 14 residues. Germline trimming cut 6 bases from V and 1 base from J; bases unmatched to any gene: 6. The DNA for the CDR3 is TGTGCCAGCAGACCGACAGGGCGTTCCTACGAGCAGTACTTC. It encodes CASRPTGRSYEQYF.

This chain links TRBV3-1 with TRBJ2-3; no definite D call. This CDR3 region has 15 residues. Looked up from germline, CDR1 is LGHDT and CDR2 is YNNKEL (reference sequence). Trimming shortened V by 6 bases and J by 1 base, and 14 bases separated the two germline ends. Here the CDR3 DNA reads TGTGCCAGCAGTCCAACGATTCGAGGCACAGATACGCAGTATTTT. Its translation is CASSPTIRGTDTQYF.

As to this clonotype: One junction end does not reproduce the germline sequence, and a read error may be involved. V is TRBV7-9 and J is TRBJ2-1; D possibly corresponds to TRBD2 (7 bases). The CDR3 runs to 16 residues. Germline values: CDR1 SEHNR, CDR2 FQNEAQ (reference sequence). Here the CDR3 DNA reads TGTGCCAGCAGCTTAGACGGCGGGGGCACCTACAATGTGCAGTTCTTC. It encodes CASSLDGGGTYNVQFF.